Sequencing of this T cell receptor (beta chain) was carried out in a study of CXCR3-negative and CXCR3-positive naive CD8 T cells. With UMI labels, 5' RACE was used to prepare the TRB cDNA libraries. TCRdb reprocessed the 5' RACE reads and stores each CDR3 protein as one record, lacking DNA. The table lists some 85,000 distinct CDR3 sequences, with 0.53% in the top ten. A note on this clonotype: What it binds is unknown.

This CDR3 is 16 amino acids long. Germline V gene data show CDR1 as MDHEN and CDR2 as SYDVKM. Findings of the study overall: Memory cells showed distinct TRBV-TRBJ patterns, while the two naive subsets matched. Naive cells positive for CXCR3 carried more hydrophobic TRB CDR3s than CXCR3-negative ones.

This receptor was obtained from a human donor in good health. Some clones in this sample may be carry-over from other donors' samples. The specimen was naive CXCR3+ CD8+ T cells from blood. Subset here: CD45RO-CCR7+CD27+CD95- naive CD8+ T cells expressing CXCR3 (TNR3+). This chain uses TRBV28 with TRBJ1-4; TCRdb names TRBD1, which stays unverified in the absence of DNA. CDR3 sequence reads: CASSLRQGYPNEKLFF. Based on the CDR3 plus reference TRBV28 and TRBJ1-4, the full variable domain is DVKVTQSSRYLVKRTGEKVFLECVQDMDHENMFWYRQDPGLGLRLIYFSYDVKMKEKGDIPEGYSVSREKKERFSLILESASTNQTSMYLCASSLRQGYPNEKLFFGSGTQLSVL.